This entry lists 21 T cell receptor beta chains sequenced from one sample in a study of early T cells in non-severe SARS-CoV-2 infection. TCRdb analysed the 5' RACE reads with MiXCR anew, one entry per CDR3 protein. The sample records fewer than 75,000 distinct CDR3 sequences, about 17% being singletons. Here the sequenced sample was whole blood, taken at baseline. These receptors came from an adult who was a healthcare worker with PCR-confirmed SARS-CoV-2 infection or an uninfected control (not recorded which).

This clonotype has only a few counts. As DNA, the CDR3 is TGCAGTGCTAGGGTCCCGGGATCCTACGAGCAGTACTTC. Its protein product is CSARVPGSYEQYF. This chain joins TRBV20-1 and TRBJ2-7; TRBD2 might be the D (5 bases). The V end was cut by 3 bases, the J end by 1 base, with 10 bases between. The germline CDR1 and CDR2 sequences are DFQATT and SNEGSKA (reference sequence). The CDR3 contains 13 residues.

This chain joins TRBV4-3 and TRBJ1-2, with 10 bases fitting TRBD1. This CDR3 spans 16 amino acids. Germline V gene lookup returns CDR1 LGHNA and CDR2 YSLEER. V was clipped by 3 bases and J by 1 base; unmatched bases: 5. The CDR3 nucleotides are TGCGCCAGCAGCCAGATTAGGACAGGGGGTAACTATGGCTACACCTTC. It codes for CASSQIRTGGNYGYTF.

This rearrangement joins TRBV29-1 to TRBJ1-1, with no clear D. The V gene lost 5 bases and the J gene lost 3 bases, with 16 bases spanning the gap. The CDR3 has 14 amino acids. Germline CDR1 is SQVTM and CDR2 is ANQGSEA. DNA for the CDR3: TGCAGCGTTATGGAAAGGGAGGGATACACTGAAGCTTTCTTT. Its protein is CSVMEREGYTEAFF.

This clonotype was counted many times. The chain couples TRBV7-2 to TRBJ2-7, with D maybe TRBD2 (6 bases). Looked up from germline, CDR1 is SGHTA and CDR2 is FQGNSA. The CDR3 sequence is 15 residues long. Trimming removed 4 bases at V and 3 bases at J, with 16 bases between. CDR3 in amino acids: CASSSLGGAGYEQYF. The CDR3, as DNA: TGTGCCAGCAGCTCCCTCGGCGGGGCGGGCTACGAGCAGTACTTC. The complete variable domain, with remaining parts taken from reference TRBV7-2 and TRBJ2-7, reads GAGVSQSPSNKVTEKGKDVELRCDPISGHTALYWYRQSLGQGLEFLIYFQGNSAPDKSGLPSDRFSAERTGGSVSTLTIQRTQQEDSAVYLCASSSLGGAGYEQYFGPGTRLTVT.

The chain employs TRBV28 and TRBJ2-1; TRBD2 matches at 13 bases. The CDR3 extends over 18 amino acids. Germline V lookup: CDR1 MDHEN, CDR2 SYDVKM. After removal of 5 bases from V and 4 bases from J, the junction contained 11 bases not matched to a gene. This CDR3 reads CASSPLGLAGAEYNEQFF. CDR3 DNA: TGTGCCAGCAGTCCACTCGGACTAGCGGGGGCCGAGTACAATGAGCAGTTCTTC.

The chain recombines TRBV2 with TRBJ2-5, with 8 bases matching TRBD2. The length of the CDR3 is 14 residues. Germline lookup yields CDR1 SNHLY and CDR2 FYNNEI. Unmatched junction bases numbered 2, after V lost 3 bases and J lost 2 bases. The CDR3 nucleotides read TGTGCCAGCAGTGACCAGCGGGGGCAAGAGACCCAGTACTTC. Amino acids: CASSDQRGQETQYF. Full variable domain (rest looked up from reference TRBV2 and TRBJ2-5): EPEVTQTPSHQVTQMGQEVILRCVPISNHLYFYWYRQILGQKVEFLVSFYNNEISEKSEIFDDQFSVERPDGSNFTLKIRSTKLEDSAMYFCASSDQRGQETQYFGPGTRLLVL.

The chain has TRBV28 and TRBJ1-4; no clear D gene. V lost 2 bases and J lost 8, with 15 bases in between. The CDR3 spans 15 residues. Germline-derived CDR1 and CDR2 are MDHEN and SYDVKM. CDR3 residues: CASSLEGGYGEKLFF. The DNA of the CDR3 is TGTGCCAGCAGTTTAGAGGGAGGGTACGGAGAAAAACTGTTTTTT.

The table lists this clonotype with a few counts. The CDR3: CASKMTGTGGSNQPQHF. Written as DNA, the CDR3 is TGTGCCAGCAAAATGACGGGGACAGGGGGTTCCAATCAGCCCCAGCATTTT. The J gene is TRBJ1-5, the V gene TRBV12-3 or TRBV12-4; 11 positions match TRBD1. Unmatched junction bases numbered 11, after V lost 7 bases and J lost 3 bases. This CDR3 comprises 17 residues.

This clonotype was detected a few times. The V call is TRBV6-2 or TRBV6-3, the J call TRBJ2-1; maybe TRBD2 (6 bases). Trimming took off 1 base at V and 0 bases at J, with 13 bases between the two ends. Per germline, CDR1 MNHEY and CDR2 SVGEGT. CDR3 length: 17 amino acids. CDR3 amino acids: CASSYLGGPLSYNEQFF. The CDR3 DNA reads TGTGCCAGCAGTTACTTGGGAGGTCCCCTCTCCTACAATGAGCAGTTCTTC.

V and J are TRBV12-3 or TRBV12-4 and TRBJ1-2, with D possibly TRBD1 on 5 matching bases. The CDR3 covers 14 residues. The V and J ends lost 2 bases and 4 bases respectively, with 11 bases between them. In nucleotides, the CDR3 is TGTGCCAGCAGTTTACCAGGGCTCACCTATGGCTACACCTTC. This translates into CASSLPGLTYGYTF.

V and J are TRBV6-1 and TRBJ1-5; 9 bases match TRBD1. Germline trimming cut 6 bases from V and 4 bases from J; bases unmatched to any gene: 10. The CDR3 covers 16 residues. Germline assignment: CDR1 MNHNS and CDR2 SASEGT. CDR3 region: CASSFASGTGNQPQHF. The CDR3 DNA is TGTGCCAGCAGCTTCGCTTCCGGGACAGGGAATCAGCCCCAGCATTTT.

The J gene is TRBJ2-2, the V gene TRBV5-1, with 9 bases that match TRBD1. The CDR3 is 16 amino acids. Germline CDR1 is SGHRS and CDR2 is YFSETQ. V was pared by 4 bases and J by 0 bases, with 4 bases of the junction left unmatched. CDR3 sequence: CASSLTGGTNTGELFF. The CDR3 DNA is TGCGCCAGCAGCCTAACAGGGGGCACGAACACCGGGGAGCTGTTTTTT.

This clonotype is deemed medium-sized. The J gene is TRBJ2-3, the V gene TRBV4-1, with TRBD1 as a possible D gene (5 bases). The CDR3 extends over 13 amino acids. Trimming shortened V by 6 bases and J by 3 bases, and 10 bases separated the two germline ends. Germline CDR1 is MGHRA and CDR2 is YSYEKL. This CDR3 is CASSQGRTDTQYF. The CDR3 DNA sequence: TGCGCCAGCAGTCAGGGTAGAACAGATACGCAGTATTTT.

The chain employs TRBV28 and TRBJ2-5; TRBD1 matches at 10 bases. This CDR3 is 17 amino acids long. Germline V gene lookup returns CDR1 MDHEN and CDR2 SYDVKM. Losses at the gene ends were 2 bases for V and 4 bases for J; bases not matched to a gene: 10. CDR3 sequence (DNA): TGTGCCAGCAGTTTACTTGCTGACAGGGGGCTCGGAGAGACCCAGTACTTC. This sequence encodes CASSLLADRGLGETQYF.

This clonotype came up a few times. The chain links TRBV5-6 to TRBJ2-1; D unclear. The CDR3 has 15 amino acids. Per germline, CDR1 SGHDT and CDR2 YYEEEE. V was clipped by 3 bases and J by 8 bases, with 18 bases between them. The CDR3 nucleotides read TGTGCCAGCAGCTCGCAGAGCTTGCGGCTCGATGAGCAGTTCTTC. It is translated as CASSSQSLRLDEQFF. The full variable domain, in which reference TRBV5-6 and TRBJ2-1 provide the parts outside the CDR3, is DAGVTQSPTHLIKTRGQQVTLRCSPKSGHDTVSWYQQALGQGPQFIFQYYEEEERQRGNFPDRFSGHQFPNYSSELNVNALLLGDSALYLCASSSQSLRLDEQFFGPGTRLTVL.

This clonotype has a handful of counts. The chain uses TRBV28 and TRBJ2-2; D may correspond to TRBD1 or TRBD2 (5 bases each). This CDR3 is built from 15 residues. CDR1 and CDR2 (germline): MDHEN, SYDVKM. The germline V and J ends were trimmed by 5 bases and 0 bases, with 10 bases remaining between them. CDR3 region: CASSVGTANTGELFF. CDR3 sequence (DNA): TGTGCCAGCAGTGTGGGGACGGCGAACACCGGGGAGCTGTTTTTT.

J is TRBJ2-3 and V is TRBV7-2; the D gene is possibly TRBD2 (5 bases). Germline CDR1 reads SGHTA; CDR2 reads FQGNSA. Trimming took off 2 bases at V and 1 base at J, with 7 bases between the two ends. The CDR3 runs to 14 residues. CDR3 sequence reads: CASSLLGGTDTQYF. The CDR3 DNA is TGTGCCAGCAGCTTACTGGGAGGCACAGATACGCAGTATTTT.

CDR3 in DNA: TGTGCCAGCAGCCTCAGGACAGGGGACACCGGGGAGCTGTTTTTT. It is translated as CASSLRTGDTGELFF. The J gene is TRBJ2-2, the V gene TRBV4-2, with TRBD1 identical over 9 bases. The CDR3 contains 15 residues. V was pared by 4 bases and J by 3 bases, with 3 bases of the junction left unmatched. CDR1 is LGHNA and CDR2 is YNFKEQ in the germline V gene.

This clonotype has just a few counts. This sequence joins TRBV4-3 and TRBJ2-1, with a tentative D call TRBD2 (6 bases). Trimming took 2 bases from V and 8 from J, leaving 19 bases between them. Germline V CDR1 and CDR2: LGHNA, YSLEER. The CDR3 is made up of 16 amino acids. The CDR3 nucleotides are TGCGCCAGCAGCCAATCGGTGACTAGACTCCGCGATGAGCAGTTCTTC. Residues: CASSQSVTRLRDEQFF.

There are a few counts of this clonotype. J is TRBJ2-2 and V is TRBV27; 9 bases agree with TRBD1. The CDR3 spans 16 residues. From germline, CDR1 is MNHEY and CDR2 SMNVEV (reference sequence). After removal of 0 bases from V and 3 bases from J, the junction contained 2 bases not matched to a gene. CDR3 nucleotides: TGTGCCAGCAGTTTATCGGGGACAGGGTACACCGGGGAGCTGTTTTTT. This gives the protein CASSLSGTGYTGELFF.

The gene calls are TRBV29-1 and TRBJ2-2; D remains unclear. Germline V gene lookup returns CDR1 SQVTM and CDR2 ANQGSEA. This CDR3 comprises 11 residues. Trimming took 4 bases from V and 5 from J, leaving 5 bases between them. The CDR3 nucleotides read TGCAGCGTTGTGTTGACCGGGGAGCTGTTTTTT. This sequence encodes CSVVLTGELFF.